This T cell receptor (beta chain) was recorded in a study of response to subunit inactivated influenza vaccine. Study-wide findings and caveats: That few new T cells are recruited by each seasonal influenza vaccination was the authors' suggestion.

V shed 2 bases and J shed 7 bases, with 11 bases lying between them. Germline V lookup: CDR1 MDHEN, CDR2 SYDVKM. The CDR3 runs 13 residues. TCRdb fed the RT-PCR reads into MiXCR, producing one record per CDR3 protein. Here the sample spans some 600,000 distinct CDR3 sequences, about 14% being singletons. Note on this clonotype: The antigen remains unidentified.

The sequence was obtained from a man in his fifties who received an inactivated influenza vaccine. The specimen comprised PBMCs from blood, sampled 14 to 15 days before vaccination. V gene TRBV28 combines with J gene TRBJ1-2, with D uncertain. CDR3 bases: TGTGCCAGCAGTTTACGGAGTATGGGTGGCTACACCTTC. It codes for CASSLRSMGGYTF.